A selection of T cell receptor beta chains follows, all from one sample in a study of HIV-infected children after antiretroviral therapy interruption. TCRdb re-analysed the 3' RACE reads in MiXCR, keeping a single row per CDR3 protein. In the table there are roughly 46,000 distinct CDR3 sequences, around 4% of which are singletons. Here the sequenced sample was CD45RA+ CD4+ T cells from PBMCs, pooled from several time points, taken from a donor given antiretroviral therapy, either interrupted or continuous. All receptors come from a pool of human donors with HIV. Both conserved end residues are part of each CDR3. Fields, in order: V gene, clone size, D gene, J gene, CDR3 DNA, CDR3 protein. D genes are given only for firm matches. A clone size is listed for some rows: how often the clone was seen (once, few, many), or a class if it is expanded.

V gene: TRBV28
clone size: many
D gene: -
J gene: TRBJ2-7
CDR3 DNA: TGTGCCAGCTCTAAGGGAGAGAGGGAGCAGTACTTC
CDR3 protein: CASSKGEREQYF

V gene: TRBV28
clone size: -
D gene: -
J gene: TRBJ1-1
CDR3 DNA: TGTGCCAGCAGTAGCCCGAGGGTAATGAACACTGAAGCTTTCTTT
CDR3 protein: CASSSPRVMNTEAFF

V gene: TRBV12-5
clone size: few
D gene: -
J gene: TRBJ2-7
CDR3 DNA: TGTGCTAGTGGTTTGGTCCCATCCTACGAGCAGTACTTC
CDR3 protein: CASGLVPSYEQYF

V gene: TRBV12-5
clone size: few
D gene: -
J gene: TRBJ1-6
CDR3 DNA: TGTGCTAGTGGTTTGGTAGACGGCCGCGTGGGGACCAGCTCCTATAATTCACCCCTCCACTTT
CDR3 protein: CASGLVDGRVGTSSYNSPLHF

V gene: TRBV12-3/TRBV12-4
clone size: many
D gene: -
J gene: TRBJ2-7
CDR3 DNA: TGTGCCAGCAGTTTCTCAGGGGAGTACGAGCAGTACTTC
CDR3 protein: CASSFSGEYEQYF

V gene: TRBV6-2/TRBV6-3
clone size: many
D gene: TRBD1
J gene: TRBJ2-7
CDR3 DNA: TGTGCCATAGGACAGGGGTCCTACGGGCAGTACTTC
CDR3 protein: CAIGQGSYGQYF

V gene: TRBV10-3
clone size: many
D gene: TRBD2
J gene: TRBJ2-5
CDR3 DNA: TGTGCCATCAGTCTAGCGGGGCAGGAGACCCAGTACTTC
CDR3 protein: CAISLAGQETQYF

V gene: TRBV11-2
clone size: few
D gene: -
J gene: TRBJ1-1
CDR3 DNA: TGTGCCAGCAGCCCCCGACTGACTTTAATGAACACTGAAGCTTTCTTT
CDR3 protein: CASSPRLTLMNTEAFF

V gene: TRBV12-3/TRBV12-4
clone size: many
D gene: TRBD1
J gene: TRBJ1-5
CDR3 DNA: TGTGCCAGCGCGGGACAGCTCAATCAGCCCCAGCATTTT
CDR3 protein: CASAGQLNQPQHF

V gene: TRBV20-1
clone size: many
D gene: -
J gene: TRBJ2-1
CDR3 DNA: TGCAGTGCACGGCAGTCCCTTATAGATGAGCAGTTCTTC
CDR3 protein: CSARQSLIDEQFF

V gene: TRBV29-1
clone size: many
D gene: -
J gene: TRBJ1-3
CDR3 DNA: TGCAGCGTGACGGATGACTCAGGTGGAAACACCATATATTTT
CDR3 protein: CSVTDDSGGNTIYF

V gene: TRBV12-3/TRBV12-4
clone size: many
D gene: -
J gene: TRBJ1-5
CDR3 DNA: TGTGCCAGCAGGAGCAGGGACCACAATCAGCCCCAGCATTTT
CDR3 protein: CASRSRDHNQPQHF

V gene: TRBV10-3
clone size: medium-sized
D gene: -
J gene: TRBJ2-2
CDR3 DNA: TGTGCCATCAGTCCGACTAGTACGTCCGGGGAGCTGTTTTTT
CDR3 protein: CAISPTSTSGELFF

V gene: TRBV18
clone size: many
D gene: TRBD1
J gene: TRBJ2-6
CDR3 DNA: TGTGCCAGCTCACCGGGACAGGGGGCCTCTGGGGCCAACGTCCTGACTTTC
CDR3 protein: CASSPGQGASGANVLTF

V gene: TRBV6-6
clone size: few
D gene: -
J gene: TRBJ1-6
CDR3 DNA: TGTGCCAGCGGGGATCAGCCTCTTCAACACTCCTATAATTCACCCCTCCACTTT
CDR3 protein: CASGDQPLQHSYNSPLHF

V gene: TRBV24-1
clone size: many
D gene: -
J gene: TRBJ1-2
CDR3 DNA: TGTGCCACCAGTTCCCCGGGGAGGTTTGGCTACACCTTC
CDR3 protein: CATSSPGRFGYTF

V gene: TRBV20-1
clone size: few
D gene: TRBD1
J gene: TRBJ1-6
CDR3 DNA: TGCAGTGCCCAGCCCGGGACAGGGGATAATTCACCCCTCCACTTT
CDR3 protein: CSAQPGTGDNSPLHF

V gene: TRBV20-1
clone size: -
D gene: -
J gene: TRBJ2-3
CDR3 DNA: TGCAGTGCCTTACCCGGACTGGGAGGCACAGATACGCAGTATTTT
CDR3 protein: CSALPGLGGTDTQYF

V gene: TRBV28
clone size: many
D gene: TRBD2
J gene: TRBJ2-2
CDR3 DNA: TGTGCCAGCAGCGGTCCGGGGGGAAGGACCGGGGAGCTGTTTTTT
CDR3 protein: CASSGPGGRTGELFF

V gene: TRBV20-1
clone size: many
D gene: -
J gene: TRBJ2-4
CDR3 DNA: TGCAGTGCCTTCCCGGAGGGAAACATTCAGTACTTC
CDR3 protein: CSAFPEGNIQYF

V gene: TRBV20-1
clone size: -
D gene: TRBD2
J gene: TRBJ2-2
CDR3 DNA: TGCAGTGCTATATCTATAATGGGGGGGGTCACCGGGGAGCTGTTTTTT
CDR3 protein: CSAISIMGGVTGELFF

V gene: TRBV15
clone size: -
D gene: -
J gene: TRBJ1-2
CDR3 DNA: TGTGCCACCAGCAGTCTCGCCTCTGGGGGCTACACCTTC
CDR3 protein: CATSSLASGGYTF

V gene: TRBV7-2
clone size: -
D gene: -
J gene: TRBJ2-1
CDR3 DNA: TGTGCCAGCAGCTTAGGAGGGGGTCTTCGTCAAGGGCAGTTCTTC
CDR3 protein: CASSLGGGLRQGQFF

V gene: TRBV5-5
clone size: many
D gene: -
J gene: TRBJ2-3
CDR3 DNA: TGTGCCAGCAGCTCCGGGGGGCCCCCCACAGATACGCAGTATTTT
CDR3 protein: CASSSGGPPTDTQYF

V gene: TRBV2
clone size: many
D gene: -
J gene: TRBJ2-7
CDR3 DNA: TGTGCCAGCAGTGAAGCGGGGTTACTGCAGTACTTC
CDR3 protein: CASSEAGLLQYF

V gene: TRBV19
clone size: many
D gene: -
J gene: TRBJ1-2
CDR3 DNA: TGTGCCAGTAGTATCGCGTCATCCGTCCGGAACTATGGCTACACCTTC
CDR3 protein: CASSIASSVRNYGYTF

V gene: TRBV29-1
clone size: few
D gene: -
J gene: TRBJ1-1
CDR3 DNA: TGCAGCGTTGAAGACGGGGCCCTCGGTAGCACTGAAGCTTTCTTT
CDR3 protein: CSVEDGALGSTEAFF

V gene: TRBV13
clone size: -
D gene: -
J gene: TRBJ2-3
CDR3 DNA: TGTGCCAGCAGCGTAGATTTGGGCACAGATACGCAGTATTTT
CDR3 protein: CASSVDLGTDTQYF

V gene: TRBV19
clone size: medium-sized
D gene: -
J gene: TRBJ2-7
CDR3 DNA: TGTGCCAGTAGTAAACGCCAGGGGTCCTACGAGCAGTACTTC
CDR3 protein: CASSKRQGSYEQYF

V gene: TRBV5-1
clone size: many
D gene: -
J gene: TRBJ1-2
CDR3 DNA: TGCGCCAGCAGCTTGGGGGACCCCAAGGGCTATGGCTACACCTTC
CDR3 protein: CASSLGDPKGYGYTF

V gene: TRBV15
clone size: -
D gene: -
J gene: TRBJ1-2
CDR3 DNA: TGTGCCACCAGCAGGGAGAAGACCGGGAGCTACACCTTC
CDR3 protein: CATSREKTGSYTF

V gene: TRBV10-1
clone size: many
D gene: -
J gene: TRBJ1-5
CDR3 DNA: TGCGCCAGCAGTGAGTCGTCTCAGCCCCAGCATTTT
CDR3 protein: CASSESSQPQHF

V gene: TRBV29-1
clone size: many
D gene: -
J gene: TRBJ1-4
CDR3 DNA: TGCAGCGTTTGGGACGGCGGCAGTGATGAAAAACTGTTTTTT
CDR3 protein: CSVWDGGSDEKLFF

V gene: TRBV5-1
clone size: few
D gene: -
J gene: TRBJ1-1
CDR3 DNA: TGCGCCAGCAGCTCACAGCCGAACACTGAAGCTTTCTTT
CDR3 protein: CASSSQPNTEAFF

V gene: TRBV28
clone size: many
D gene: -
J gene: TRBJ2-7
CDR3 DNA: TGTGCCAGCAGCCCAGGGCTTCTTTACTACGAGCAGTACTTC
CDR3 protein: CASSPGLLYYEQYF

V gene: TRBV20-1
clone size: many
D gene: -
J gene: TRBJ2-5
CDR3 DNA: TGCAGTGCTAGTGATCCGGGAGCCCGGGAAGAGACCCAGTACTTC
CDR3 protein: CSASDPGAREETQYF

V gene: TRBV12-3/TRBV12-4
clone size: many
D gene: TRBD1
J gene: TRBJ1-6
CDR3 DNA: TGTGCCAGCAGTTTGGGGACAGGCCATAATTCACCCCTCCACTTT
CDR3 protein: CASSLGTGHNSPLHF

V gene: TRBV19
clone size: many
D gene: -
J gene: TRBJ2-1
CDR3 DNA: TGTGCCAGTAGTGAGTTGGGGAGACTAACAAGAAACAATGAGCAGTTCTTC
CDR3 protein: CASSELGRLTRNNEQFF

V gene: TRBV7-2
clone size: few
D gene: -
J gene: TRBJ2-1
CDR3 DNA: TGTGCCAGCAGCTTAGAAGTGTCCTCCAATGAGCAGTTCTTC
CDR3 protein: CASSLEVSSNEQFF

V gene: TRBV5-5
clone size: many
D gene: -
J gene: TRBJ1-5
CDR3 DNA: TGTGCCAGCAGCTTGGGGGTTTCGATCCAGCCCCAGCATTTT
CDR3 protein: CASSLGVSIQPQHF

V gene: TRBV6-1
clone size: -
D gene: -
J gene: TRBJ1-1
CDR3 DNA: TGTGCCAGCAGTGAAGCGCGAATGGCTGAAGCTTTCTTT
CDR3 protein: CASSEARMAEAFF

V gene: TRBV23-1
clone size: many
D gene: -
J gene: TRBJ1-2
CDR3 DNA: TGCGCCAGCAGTCAGAGGGTGAACTATGGCTACACCTTC
CDR3 protein: CASSQRVNYGYTF